This is a list of T cell receptor beta chains from one sample in a study of T cell changes during pregnancy in multiple sclerosis. Using immunoSEQ multiplex PCR, the repertoire was profiled, and TCRdb retains in-frame clones only, with some absent. This table has tens of thousands of clones, about 90% appearing once. This specimen was peripheral blood, taken in the first trimester of pregnancy. The origin of the receptors is a female donor in good health, enrolled as a control in a pregnancy study. Both conserved end residues are part of each CDR3. A D gene is named only where the DNA matches it firmly. Clone size is stated in some rows and not others, as once, few, many or a class when expanded.

abundance,d_gene,v_gene,j_gene,CDR3aa,CDR3nt
-,-,TRBV4-1,TRBJ2-7,CASSRLREDEQYF,TGCGCCAGCAGCCGTTTGCGGGAAGACGAGCAGTACTTC
once,-,TRBV18,TRBJ2-5,CASSPPGGETQYF,TGTGCCAGCTCACCACCAGGGGGAGAGACCCAGTACTTC
-,TRBD1,TRBV7-2,TRBJ2-5,CASSSRQGWETQYF,TGTGCCAGCAGCTCTAGACAGGGTTGGGAGACCCAGTACTTC
-,-,TRBV27,TRBJ2-6,CASSPGANVLTF,TGTGCCAGCAGTCCTGGCGCCAACGTCCTGACTTTC
-,-,TRBV2,TRBJ1-1,CASRQVLESTEAFF,TGTGCCAGTCGACAGGTACTTGAGAGCACTGAAGCTTTCTTT
-,-,TRBV7-9,TRBJ1-2,CASSITGFYGYTF,TGTGCCAGCAGCATAACAGGGTTCTATGGCTACACCTTC
once,-,TRBV28,TRBJ2-7,CASSFAGEGYEQYF,TGTGCCAGCAGTTTTGCAGGGGAAGGCTACGAGCAGTACTTC
once,-,TRBV10-3,TRBJ2-7,CAISPDSSYEQYF,TGTGCCATCAGCCCGGACAGCTCCTACGAGCAGTACTTC
-,-,TRBV2,TRBJ2-2,CASSEGSATNTGELFF,TGTGCCAGCAGTGAAGGTAGCGCCACGAACACCGGGGAGCTGTTTTTT
few,TRBD1,TRBV4-1,TRBJ2-5,CASSQIQGARETQYF,TGCGCCAGCAGCCAAATACAGGGGGCGCGAGAGACCCAGTACTTC
-,TRBD1,TRBV27,TRBJ1-1,CASSPPPQGGTEAFF,TGTGCCAGCAGTCCCCCCCCACAGGGGGGCACTGAAGCTTTCTTT
-,TRBD2,TRBV5-1,TRBJ2-1,CASSLASGRADEQFF,TGCGCCAGCAGCTTGGCCAGCGGGAGGGCAGATGAGCAGTTCTTC
once,-,TRBV7-2,TRBJ2-7,CASSPQQGTLSEQYF,TGTGCCAGCAGCCCTCAACAGGGAACCTTGTCTGAGCAGTACTTC
-,TRBD1,TRBV4-2,TRBJ2-2,CASSQVLGQAGELFF,TGTGCCAGCAGCCAAGTTCTAGGACAGGCCGGGGAGCTGTTTTTT
-,-,TRBV11-3,TRBJ2-3,CASSLDRLNTQYF,TGTGCCAGCAGCTTAGATCGGTTAAATACGCAGTATTTT
-,-,TRBV28,TRBJ1-4,CASSLWGASPNEKLFF,TGTGCCAGCAGTTTATGGGGGGCTAGTCCAAATGAAAAACTGTTTTTT
-,-,TRBV5-1,TRBJ1-1,CASSLAHAEEAFF,TGCGCCAGCAGCTTGGCCCACGCAGAAGAAGCTTTCTTT
-,-,TRBV19,TRBJ2-7,CASSLSPLYEQYF,TGTGCCAGTAGTCTCTCTCCCCTTTACGAGCAGTACTTC
-,-,TRBV5-6,TRBJ2-5,CASSPSSKAETQYF,TGTGCCAGCAGCCCATCCTCCAAAGCGGAGACCCAGTACTTC
-,TRBD1,TRBV28,TRBJ2-7,CASSTRDRAEQYF,TGTGCCAGCAGTACCCGGGACAGGGCCGAGCAGTACTTC
-,-,TRBV19,TRBJ2-3,CASSPVSDTQYF,TGTGCCAGTAGTCCCGTCTCAGATACGCAGTATTTT
-,-,TRBV7-9,TRBJ2-7,CASSSRQVEGNEQYF,TGTGCCAGCAGCTCGAGACAGGTTGAGGGGAACGAGCAGTACTTC
-,TRBD1,TRBV27,TRBJ1-4,CASSTGQGNGANEKLFF,TGTGCCAGCAGTACTGGACAGGGAAACGGAGCTAATGAAAAACTGTTTTTT
-,TRBD2,TRBV27,TRBJ2-7,CASSTRTSGTPYEQYF,TGTGCCAGCAGTACCCGGACTAGCGGGACTCCCTACGAGCAGTACTTC
-,-,TRBV4-1,TRBJ2-7,CASSQRGSRVSYEQYF,TGCGCCAGCAGCCAACGCGGAAGCAGGGTGTCCTACGAGCAGTACTTC
-,TRBD1,TRBV5-5,TRBJ2-4,CASSLYRDSIQYF,TGTGCCAGCAGCCTATATAGGGACAGTATTCAGTACTTC
-,-,TRBV5-1,TRBJ1-6,CASSLGGSPLHF,TGCGCCAGCAGCTTGGGAGGCTCACCCCTCCACTTT
-,TRBD1,TRBV2,TRBJ2-5,CASSQHRDRQETQYF,TGTGCCAGCAGTCAACACCGGGACAGGCAAGAGACCCAGTACTTC
-,-,TRBV9,TRBJ1-2,CASSPEGDYGYTF,TGTGCCAGCAGCCCTGAGGGGGACTATGGCTACACCTTC
-,TRBD1,TRBV11-2,TRBJ2-7,CASSSPGTGHEQYF,TGTGCCAGCAGCTCACCGGGGACAGGCCACGAGCAGTACTTC
-,-,TRBV5-1,TRBJ2-1,CASSLGTFNNEQFF,TGCGCCAGCAGCTTGGGGACTTTCAACAATGAGCAGTTCTTC
-,-,TRBV15,TRBJ2-5,CATSSTGAETQYF,TGTGCCACCAGCAGCACAGGTGCAGAGACCCAGTACTTC
-,TRBD2,TRBV6-4,TRBJ2-2,CASSDEAGRAGAGELFF,TGTGCCAGCAGTGACGAAGCCGGGAGGGCCGGGGCCGGGGAGCTGTTTTTT
-,TRBD2,TRBV7-2,TRBJ2-2,CASSLELAGAGELFF,TGTGCCAGCAGCTTAGAGCTAGCGGGTGCCGGGGAGCTGTTTTTT
-,TRBD1,TRBV18,TRBJ2-4,CASSPLDRALAKNIQYF,TGTGCCAGCTCACCCCTCGACAGGGCCCTAGCCAAAAACATTCAGTACTTC
-,TRBD2,TRBV7-9,TRBJ2-3,CASSLNGRREDTQYF,TGTGCCAGCAGCTTAAACGGGAGGAGAGAAGATACGCAGTATTTT
-,-,TRBV5-1,TRBJ1-3,CASSLAGSGFGNTIYF,TGCGCCAGCAGCTTGGCCGGGTCCGGGTTCGGAAACACCATATATTTT
-,TRBD1,TRBV10-3,TRBJ2-3,CAISESIGTGNTDTQYF,TGTGCCATCAGTGAGTCGATCGGGACAGGAAACACAGATACGCAGTATTTT
-,TRBD1,TRBV11-2,TRBJ1-1,CASSWGTGVRAFF,TGTGCCAGCAGCTGGGGGACAGGGGTGCGAGCTTTCTTT
few,-,TRBV5-6,TRBJ1-1,CASRQGINTEAFF,TGTGCCAGCAGACAGGGAATCAACACTGAAGCTTTCTTT